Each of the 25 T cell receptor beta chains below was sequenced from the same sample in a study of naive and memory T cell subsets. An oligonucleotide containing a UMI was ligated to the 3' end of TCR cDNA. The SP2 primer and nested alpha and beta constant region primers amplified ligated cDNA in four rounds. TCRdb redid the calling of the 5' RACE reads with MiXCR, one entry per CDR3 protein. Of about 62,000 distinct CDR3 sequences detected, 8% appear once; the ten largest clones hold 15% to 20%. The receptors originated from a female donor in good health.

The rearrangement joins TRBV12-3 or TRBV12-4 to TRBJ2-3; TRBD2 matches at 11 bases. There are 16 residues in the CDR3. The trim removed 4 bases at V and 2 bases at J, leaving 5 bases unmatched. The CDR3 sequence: CASSSIAGGDTDTQYF. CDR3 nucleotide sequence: TGTGCCAGCAGTTCTATAGCGGGGGGGGACACAGATACGCAGTATTTT.

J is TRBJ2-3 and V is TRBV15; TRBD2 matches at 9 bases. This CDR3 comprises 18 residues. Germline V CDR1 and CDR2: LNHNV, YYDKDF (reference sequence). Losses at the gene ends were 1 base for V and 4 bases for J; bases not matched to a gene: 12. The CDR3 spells CATSRARVSGRWADTQYF. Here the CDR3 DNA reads TGTGCCACCAGCAGAGCAAGGGTTAGCGGGAGATGGGCAGATACGCAGTATTTT.

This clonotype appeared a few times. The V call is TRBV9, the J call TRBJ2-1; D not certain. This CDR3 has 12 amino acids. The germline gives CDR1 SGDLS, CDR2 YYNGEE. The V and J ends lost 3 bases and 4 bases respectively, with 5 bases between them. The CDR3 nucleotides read TGTGCCAGCAGCGCCACTTACAATGAGCAGTTCTTC. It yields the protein CASSATYNEQFF.

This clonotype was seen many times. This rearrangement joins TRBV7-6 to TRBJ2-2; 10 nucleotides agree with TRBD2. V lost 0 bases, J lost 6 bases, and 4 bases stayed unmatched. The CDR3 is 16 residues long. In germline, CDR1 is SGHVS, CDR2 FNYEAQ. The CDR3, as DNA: TGTGCCAGCAGCTTAGCGGGGCTAGCGGGAGCCGGGGAGCTGTTTTTT. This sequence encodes CASSLAGLAGAGELFF.

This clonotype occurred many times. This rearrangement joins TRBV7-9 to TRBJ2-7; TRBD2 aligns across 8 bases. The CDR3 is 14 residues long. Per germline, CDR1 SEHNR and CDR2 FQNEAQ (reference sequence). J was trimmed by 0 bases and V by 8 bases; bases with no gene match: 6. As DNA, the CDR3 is TGTGCCAGCGACTCTAGCGGGCGCTCCTACGAGCAGTACTTC. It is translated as CASDSSGRSYEQYF.

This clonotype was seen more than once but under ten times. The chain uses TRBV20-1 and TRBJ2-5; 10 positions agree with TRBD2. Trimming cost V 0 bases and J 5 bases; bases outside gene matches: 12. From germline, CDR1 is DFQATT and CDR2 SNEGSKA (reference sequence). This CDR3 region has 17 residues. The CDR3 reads CSARDPTLAGETETQYF. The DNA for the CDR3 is TGCAGTGCTAGAGACCCCACCCTAGCGGGGGAGACGGAGACCCAGTACTTC.

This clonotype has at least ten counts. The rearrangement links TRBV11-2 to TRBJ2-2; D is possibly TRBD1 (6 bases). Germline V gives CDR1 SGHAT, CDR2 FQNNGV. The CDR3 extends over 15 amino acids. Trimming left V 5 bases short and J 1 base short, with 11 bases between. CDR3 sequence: CASSRTAMNTGELFF. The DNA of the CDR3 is TGTGCCAGCAGCCGGACAGCCATGAACACCGGGGAGCTGTTTTTT.

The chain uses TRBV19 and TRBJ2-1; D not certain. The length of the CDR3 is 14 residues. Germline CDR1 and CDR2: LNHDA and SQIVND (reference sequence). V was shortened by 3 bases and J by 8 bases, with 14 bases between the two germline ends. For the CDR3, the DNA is TGTGCCAGTAGTATGGTGGTCGTGAGAGATGAGCAGTTCTTC. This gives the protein CASSMVVVRDEQFF.

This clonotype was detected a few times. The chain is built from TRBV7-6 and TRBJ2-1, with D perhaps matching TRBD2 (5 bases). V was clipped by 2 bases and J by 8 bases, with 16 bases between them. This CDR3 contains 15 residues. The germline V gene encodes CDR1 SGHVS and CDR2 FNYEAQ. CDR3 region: CASSLQSSPAHEQFF. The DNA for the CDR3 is TGTGCCAGCAGCTTACAGTCTAGCCCCGCCCATGAGCAGTTCTTC. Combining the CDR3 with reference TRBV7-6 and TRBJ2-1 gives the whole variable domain GAGVSQSPRYKVTKRGQDVALRCDPISGHVSLYWYRQALGQGPEFLTYFNYEAQQDKSGLPNDRFSAERPEGSISTLTIQRTEQRDSAMYRCASSLQSSPAHEQFFGPGTRLTVL.

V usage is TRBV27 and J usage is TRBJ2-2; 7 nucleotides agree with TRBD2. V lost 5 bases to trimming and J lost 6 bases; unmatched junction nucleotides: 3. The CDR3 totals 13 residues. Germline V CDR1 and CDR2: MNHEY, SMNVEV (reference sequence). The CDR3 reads CASSPTSAGELFF. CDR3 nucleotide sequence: TGTGCCAGCAGTCCAACTAGCGCCGGGGAGCTGTTTTTT.

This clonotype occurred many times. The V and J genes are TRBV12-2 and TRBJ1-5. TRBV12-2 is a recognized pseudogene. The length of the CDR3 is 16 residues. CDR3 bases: TGTGCAAGTCGCTTATTGGCCCGCAGACCAAATCAGCCCCAGCATTTT. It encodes CASRLLARRPNQPQHF.

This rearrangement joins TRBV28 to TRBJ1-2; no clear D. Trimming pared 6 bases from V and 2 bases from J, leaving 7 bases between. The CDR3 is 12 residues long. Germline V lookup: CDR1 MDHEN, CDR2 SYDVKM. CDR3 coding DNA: TGTGCCAGCAGGGCTGGGAACTATGGCTACACCTTC. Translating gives CASRAGNYGYTF.

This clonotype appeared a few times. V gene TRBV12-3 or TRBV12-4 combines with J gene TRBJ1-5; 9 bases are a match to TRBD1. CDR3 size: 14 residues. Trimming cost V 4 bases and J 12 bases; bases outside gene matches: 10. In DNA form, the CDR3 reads TGTGCCAGCAGTTCCGGACAGGGGCCCCTGGACCAGCATTTT. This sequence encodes CASSSGQGPLDQHF.

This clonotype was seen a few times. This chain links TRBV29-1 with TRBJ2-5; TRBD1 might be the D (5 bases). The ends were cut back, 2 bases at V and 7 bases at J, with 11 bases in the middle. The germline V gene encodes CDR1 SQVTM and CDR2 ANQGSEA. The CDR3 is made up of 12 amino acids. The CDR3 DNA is TGCAGCGTTGAAAAGACAGAAGGGACCCAGTACTTC. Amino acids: CSVEKTEGTQYF.

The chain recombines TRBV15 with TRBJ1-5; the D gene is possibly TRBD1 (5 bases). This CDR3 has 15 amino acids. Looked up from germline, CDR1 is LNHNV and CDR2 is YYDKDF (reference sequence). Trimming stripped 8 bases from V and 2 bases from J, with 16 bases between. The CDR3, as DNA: TGTGCCACCGGAGTTGGGGCAGGCGGCAATCAGCCCCAGCATTTT. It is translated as CATGVGAGGNQPQHF.

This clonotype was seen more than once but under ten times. CDR3 bases: TGTGCCAGCGCCCTGACTGGCGGGATTTACAATGAGCAGTTCTTC. Translation: CASALTGGIYNEQFF. The V and J genes are TRBV12-3 or TRBV12-4 and TRBJ2-1, with D maybe TRBD2 (6 bases). The CDR3 has 15 residues. The V gene lost 8 bases and the J gene lost 4 bases, with 18 bases spanning the gap.

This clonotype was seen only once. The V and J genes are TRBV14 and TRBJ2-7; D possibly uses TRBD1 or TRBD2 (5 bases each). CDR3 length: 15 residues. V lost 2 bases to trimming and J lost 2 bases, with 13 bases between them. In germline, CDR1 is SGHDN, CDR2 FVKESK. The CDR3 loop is CASSQIAGTPYEQYF. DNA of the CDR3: TGTGCCAGCAGCCAAATCGCAGGGACCCCCTACGAGCAGTACTTC. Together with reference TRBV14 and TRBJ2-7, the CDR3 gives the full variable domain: EAGVTQFPSHSVIEKGQTVTLRCDPISGHDNLYWYRRVMGKEIKFLLHFVKESKQDESGMPNNRFLAERTGGTYSTLKVQPAELEDSGVYFCASSQIAGTPYEQYFGPGTRLTVT.

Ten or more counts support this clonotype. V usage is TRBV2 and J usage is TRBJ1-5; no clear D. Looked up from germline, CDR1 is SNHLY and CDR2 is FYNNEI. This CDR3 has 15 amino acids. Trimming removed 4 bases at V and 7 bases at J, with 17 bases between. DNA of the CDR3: TGTGCCAGCAGTGGGGCCCCAGCTGCTATCCAGCCCCAGCATTTT. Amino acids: CASSGAPAAIQPQHF. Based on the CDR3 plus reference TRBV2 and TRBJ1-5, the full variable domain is EPEVTQTPSHQVTQMGQEVILRCVPISNHLYFYWYRQILGQKVEFLVSFYNNEISEKSEIFDDQFSVERPDGSNFTLKIRSTKLEDSAMYFCASSGAPAAIQPQHFGDGTRLSIL.

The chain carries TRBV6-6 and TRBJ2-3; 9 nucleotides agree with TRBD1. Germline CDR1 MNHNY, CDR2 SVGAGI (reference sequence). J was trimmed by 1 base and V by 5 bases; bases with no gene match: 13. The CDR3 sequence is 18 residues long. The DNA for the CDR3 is TGTGCCAGCAGTCCCGGGACAGGGAATTATGGTGGCACAGATACGCAGTATTTT. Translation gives CASSPGTGNYGGTDTQYF.

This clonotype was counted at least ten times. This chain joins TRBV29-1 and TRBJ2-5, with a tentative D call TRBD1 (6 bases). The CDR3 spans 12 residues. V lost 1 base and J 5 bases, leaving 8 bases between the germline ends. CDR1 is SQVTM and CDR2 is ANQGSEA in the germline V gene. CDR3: CSVEGGPETQYF. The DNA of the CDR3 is TGCAGCGTTGAAGGGGGGCCGGAGACCCAGTACTTC.

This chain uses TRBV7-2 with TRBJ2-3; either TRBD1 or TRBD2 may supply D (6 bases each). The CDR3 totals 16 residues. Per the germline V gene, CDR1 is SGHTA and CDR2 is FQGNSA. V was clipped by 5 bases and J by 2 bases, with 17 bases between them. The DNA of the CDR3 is TGTGCCAGCAGCCCAAGGTCCGGGGGCCCCACAGATACGCAGTATTTT. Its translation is CASSPRSGGPTDTQYF.

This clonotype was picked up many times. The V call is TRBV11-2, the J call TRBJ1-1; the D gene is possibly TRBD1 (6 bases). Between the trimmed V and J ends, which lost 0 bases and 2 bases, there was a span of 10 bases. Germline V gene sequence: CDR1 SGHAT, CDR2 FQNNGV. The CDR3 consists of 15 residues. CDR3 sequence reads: CASSLDQGRNTEAFF. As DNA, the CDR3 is TGTGCCAGCAGCTTAGATCAGGGGAGAAACACTGAAGCTTTCTTT.

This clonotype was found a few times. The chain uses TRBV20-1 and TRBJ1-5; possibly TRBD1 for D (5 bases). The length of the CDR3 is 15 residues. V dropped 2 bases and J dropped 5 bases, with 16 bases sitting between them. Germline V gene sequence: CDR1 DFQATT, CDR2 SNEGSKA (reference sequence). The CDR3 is CSARQGFRRDQPQHF. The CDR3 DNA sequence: TGCAGTGCTAGACAGGGATTCCGGAGAGATCAGCCCCAGCATTTT.

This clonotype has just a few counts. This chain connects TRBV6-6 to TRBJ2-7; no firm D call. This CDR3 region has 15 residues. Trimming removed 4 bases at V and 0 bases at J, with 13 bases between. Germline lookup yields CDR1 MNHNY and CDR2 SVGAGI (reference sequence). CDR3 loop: CASSFRSSSSYEQYF. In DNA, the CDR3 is TGTGCCAGCAGTTTCCGCAGCTCGAGCTCCTACGAGCAGTACTTC.

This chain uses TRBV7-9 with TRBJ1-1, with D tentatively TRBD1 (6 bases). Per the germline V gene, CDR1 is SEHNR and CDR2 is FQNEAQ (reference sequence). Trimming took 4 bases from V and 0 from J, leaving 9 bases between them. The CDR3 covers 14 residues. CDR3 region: CASSSQGVNTEAFF. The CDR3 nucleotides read TGTGCCAGCAGCTCACAGGGCGTGAACACTGAAGCTTTCTTT. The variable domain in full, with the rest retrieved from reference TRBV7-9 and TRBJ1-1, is DTGVSQNPRHKITKRGQNVTFRCDPISEHNRLYWYRQTLGQGPEFLTYFQNEAQLEKSRLLSDRFSAERPKGSFSTLEIQRTEQGDSAMYLCASSSQGVNTEAFFGQGTRLTVV.